One sample yielded the 18 T cell receptor beta chains listed below, sequenced in a study of blood T cell repertoires in COVID-19. Clones were read by immunoSEQ multiplex PCR, and TCRdb kept only the in-frame ones, dropping some. The data contain a few hundred thousand clones, 85% to 90% of them singletons. Sequencing was done on a sample of PBMCs or T cells enriched from blood (not recorded which). The receptors here all came from a man aged 25-45 years who had recovered from COVID-19.

The chain employs TRBV19 and TRBJ2-7; no clear D gene. V was clipped by 1 base and J by 1 base, with 17 bases between them. CDR1 is LNHDA and CDR2 is SQIVND in the germline V gene (reference sequence). The length of the CDR3 is 17 residues. The CDR3 DNA sequence: TGTGCCAGTAGTATAGCCCTTCCAGGTGAAGTTTCCTACGAGCAGTACTTC. This translates into CASSIALPGEVSYEQYF.

This chain connects TRBV7-8 to TRBJ2-3; D remains ambiguous. V gave up 1 base and J gave up 5 bases, with 10 bases separating them. The CDR3 covers 14 residues. In germline, CDR1 is SGHVS, CDR2 FQNEAQ. The CDR3 DNA reads as TGTGCCAGCAGCTTAGAAAACGGTGTAGATACGCAGTATTTT. Its translation is CASSLENGVDTQYF.

The J gene is TRBJ1-2, the V gene TRBV3-1 (or the pseudogene TRBV3-2), with a tentative D call TRBD1 (6 bases). CDR3 length: 14 residues. Trimming left V 1 base short and J 3 bases short, with 9 bases between. Germline CDR1 LGHDT, CDR2 YNNKEL (reference sequence). CDR3 loop: CASSQGGGHYGYTF. The DNA of the CDR3 is TGTGCCAGCAGCCAAGGCGGGGGGCACTATGGCTACACCTTC.

The chain couples TRBV5-5 to TRBJ2-7; tentative D call: TRBD2 (5 bases). Germline V gene lookup returns CDR1 SGHKS and CDR2 YYEKEE (reference sequence). V shed 2 bases and J shed 1 base, with 13 bases lying between them. The CDR3 is made up of 15 amino acids. The CDR3 nucleotides are TGTGCCAGCAGCTTCGAGGGATCACCGTCCTACGAGCAGTACTTC. This translates into CASSFEGSPSYEQYF.

The CDR3: CASSLNGLPGSTDTQYF. The CDR3 region has the DNA TGTGCCAGCAGTTTAAATGGTCTCCCCGGGAGCACAGATACGCAGTATTTT. The chain links TRBV27 to TRBJ2-3; D is ambiguous. The germline gives CDR1 MNHEY, CDR2 SMNVEV (reference sequence). V lost 2 bases, J lost 0 bases, and 15 bases lay in between. The CDR3 covers 17 residues.

In its sample, this clone was seen once. V gene TRBV10-1 combines with J gene TRBJ1-1; no firm D call. Trimming cost V 2 bases and J 1 base, with 11 bases left between them. This CDR3 spans 15 amino acids. Germline assignment: CDR1 WNHNN and CDR2 SYGVQD (reference sequence). As DNA, the CDR3 is TGCGCCAGCAGTGAGGGCTCAGAAAGGAACACTGAAGCTTTCTTT. Protein: CASSEGSERNTEAFF.

CDR3 in DNA: TGTGCCAGCAGCCGCGGGACAGGGGGCGAAGATACGCAGTATTTT. Its protein is CASSRGTGGEDTQYF. J is TRBJ2-3 and V is TRBV4-2; 12 positions agree with TRBD1. Per germline, CDR1 LGHNA and CDR2 YNFKEQ. The CDR3 covers 15 residues. The V segment lost 4 bases and the J segment 5 bases; nucleotides outside the gene matches: 4.

The chain couples TRBV30 to TRBJ2-1; the match to TRBD2 covers 9 bases. Germline trimming cut 1 base from V and 2 bases from J; bases unmatched to any gene: 6. Germline CDR1 and CDR2: GTSNPN and SVGIG (reference sequence). This CDR3 is built from 16 residues. DNA of the CDR3: TGTGCCTGGAGTGAGGCGGGAGGGATCCCCTACAATGAGCAGTTCTTC. As protein: CAWSEAGGIPYNEQFF.

The chain combines TRBV13 with TRBJ2-5; D may be TRBD1 (6 bases). This CDR3 spans 15 amino acids. Germline CDR1 is PRHDT and CDR2 is FYEKMQ (reference sequence). Trimming stripped 4 bases from V and 5 bases from J, with 17 bases between. DNA of the CDR3: TGTGCCAGCAGCTCGGAAACACAGGGCGTGGAGACCCAGTACTTC. It translates to CASSSETQGVETQYF.

The rearrangement joins TRBV19 to TRBJ1-2, with 10 bases lining up with TRBD1. Looked up from germline, CDR1 is LNHDA and CDR2 is SQIVND (reference sequence). After removal of 6 bases from V and 0 bases from J, the junction contained 10 bases not matched to a gene. This CDR3 comprises 17 residues. CDR3 region: CASRKDRGRSTNYGYTF. The CDR3 coding sequence is TGTGCCAGTAGGAAAGACAGGGGGCGATCGACTAACTATGGCTACACCTTC.

The V call is TRBV15, the J call TRBJ2-7; 9 bases line up with TRBD1. The CDR3 sequence is 12 residues long. Germline-derived CDR1 and CDR2 are LNHNV and YYDKDF (reference sequence). The V segment lost 8 bases and the J segment 2 bases; nucleotides outside the gene matches: 1. CDR3 sequence (DNA): TGTGCCACCGGACAGGGGCCCTACGAGCAGTACTTC. Residues: CATGQGPYEQYF.

The chain employs TRBV18 and TRBJ2-7; D is unclear. Germline CDR1 is KGHSH and CDR2 is LQKENI. V lost 3 bases and J 0 bases, leaving 12 bases between the germline ends. CDR3 length: 15 residues. The CDR3 DNA sequence: TGTGCCAGCTCACCGGTCGCAGTCAGCTCCTACGAGCAGTACTTC. The encoded protein is CASSPVAVSSYEQYF.

The chain links TRBV28 to TRBJ2-5; 14 positions agree with TRBD2. The CDR3 is 17 amino acids. With 1 base clipped from V and 5 bases from J, the junction kept 6 bases outside the gene matches. The V gene's germline CDR1 is MDHEN and CDR2 SYDVKM. The CDR3 nucleotides read TGTGCCAGCAGTTTATTTTTGGGGACTAGCGGGAGTGAGACCCAGTACTTC. It is translated as CASSLFLGTSGSETQYF.

This clone has a single count. The chain has TRBV9 and TRBJ2-2, with a possible D match to TRBD2 (6 bases). The germline V and J ends were trimmed by 0 bases and 3 bases, with 9 bases remaining between them. The CDR3 runs to 15 residues. From germline, CDR1 is SGDLS and CDR2 YYNGEE. The CDR3 bases are TGTGCCAGCAGCGTAGCCGGGAGTGACACCGGGGAGCTGTTTTTT. It specifies CASSVAGSDTGELFF.

This sequence joins TRBV9 and TRBJ2-6; TRBD1 agrees at 9 bases. The CDR3 covers 16 residues. The germline gives CDR1 SGDLS, CDR2 YYNGEE. Unmatched junction bases numbered 1, after V lost 1 base and J lost 2 bases. CDR3 amino acids: CASSVTGGAGANVLTF. The DNA for the CDR3 is TGTGCCAGCAGCGTAACAGGGGGCGCTGGGGCCAACGTCCTGACTTTC.

The count of this clone is one. This chain connects TRBV28 to TRBJ2-7, with 14 bases aligning to TRBD2. Per the germline V gene, CDR1 is MDHEN and CDR2 is SYDVKM. This CDR3 has 23 residues. V shed 4 bases, J shed 4 bases, and the junction held 27 bases outside the gene matches. The DNA for the CDR3 is TGTGCCAGCAGTTGGGCCTCCGGGACTAGCGGGGGTCCTTCAGCGGGGGGAGAGTACGAGCAGTACTTC. Translation: CASSWASGTSGGPSAGGEYEQYF.

The chain carries TRBV11-2 and TRBJ2-7, with 11 bases identical to TRBD1. This CDR3 is 18 amino acids long. The germline CDR1 and CDR2 sequences are SGHAT and FQNNGV. V dropped 5 bases and J dropped 2; count of bases not matched to a gene: 14. CDR3 sequence (DNA): TGTGCCAGCAGCCCGACTTCGTTCCGGGACAGGGGGGCCTACGAGCAGTACTTC. This gives the protein CASSPTSFRDRGAYEQYF. Filled out from reference TRBV11-2 and TRBJ2-7, the complete variable domain reads EAGVAQSPRYKIIEKRQSVAFWCNPISGHATLYWYQQILGQGPKLLIQFQNNGVVDDSQLPKDRFSAERLKGVDSTLKIQPAKLEDSAVYLCASSPTSFRDRGAYEQYFGPGTRLTVT.

J is TRBJ2-1 and V is TRBV28; D is perhaps TRBD1 (5 bases). The CDR3 runs to 13 residues. The germline gives CDR1 MDHEN, CDR2 SYDVKM. Trimming removed 8 bases at V and 5 bases at J, with 13 bases between. CDR3 protein: CASGNDRDNEQFF. The CDR3 bases are TGTGCCAGCGGTAACGACAGAGACAATGAGCAGTTCTTC.